This TCR beta chain was recovered during a study of identifying expanded T cells in peripheral blood. The study, taken as a whole, reports: Variance in clone template counts between roughly two-week samples significantly increased with total template count across all healthy donors. Technical replicates showed about 1.1 changed clones; two weeks roughly 18; four weeks 19.

No infections or other immune events were documented during collection. The ends lost 6 bases at V and 0 bases at J; junction bases unmatched: 9. The CDR3 length is 16 residues. CDR1 and CDR2 from the germline V gene are MDHEN and SYDVKM. Data came from immunoSEQ multiplex PCR; TCRdb stores just in-frame clones and leaves some out. The data contain about 81,000 clones, about four fifths of them singletons. To note about this clone: Antigen: not known.

The sequence was obtained from a person between 18 and 75 years old in good health. This rearrangement joins TRBV28 to TRBJ2-7; 9 bases are shared with TRBD1. Material for sequencing was blood. CDR3 sequence (DNA): TGTGCCAGCAGCCGCCAGGGGACAGGGAGCTCCTACGAGCAGTACTTC. Encoded protein: CASSRQGTGSSYEQYF.